This is a list of T cell receptor beta chains from one sample in a study of human T cells and chemical hapten exposure. TCRdb ran MiXCR on the RACE reads and lists one entry per CDR3 protein. The data show under 300,000 distinct CDR3 sequences, more than 6.5% seen once. Source: whole blood, taken in connection with sensitization to the hapten diphenylcyclopropenone (DPC). The receptors stem from a woman aged 40 to 55 with alopecia areata. Some clones in this sample may be carry-over from other donors' samples. Both conserved end residues are part of each CDR3. D genes are given only for firm matches. Rows may omit the clone size; those that give it use once, few, many or a size class.

clone size	D gene	V gene	J gene	CDR3 DNA	CDR3 protein
few	-	TRBV5-1	TRBJ2-4	TGCGCCAGCAGCTTGGCACAGGGAGCCGGCATTCAGTACTTC	CASSLAQGAGIQYF
-	-	TRBV3-1	TRBJ2-7	TGTGCCAGCAGCCCAACCCACGGACAGCGGAGTGAGCAGTACTTC	CASSPTHGQRSEQYF
few	TRBD1	TRBV7-8	TRBJ2-3	TGTGCCAGCAGCTCACCGGGACAGGGGGAATATACGCAGTATTTT	CASSSPGQGEYTQYF
many	TRBD1	TRBV12-3/TRBV12-4	TRBJ1-1	TGTGCCAGCAGCGGACAGGCGAACACTGAAGCTTTCTTT	CASSGQANTEAFF
-	TRBD2	TRBV6-2/TRBV6-3	TRBJ2-7	TGTGCCAGCAGTCTTCGGGGACTAGCGGCCTGGGAGCAGTACTTC	CASSLRGLAAWEQYF
-	-	TRBV29-1	TRBJ2-5	TGCAGCGTTTTACCGACCGAGCGCGGGACCCAGTACTTC	CSVLPTERGTQYF
many	-	TRBV5-1	TRBJ1-2	TGCGCCAGCAGCCCGGGAGGGAACTATGGCTACACCTTC	CASSPGGNYGYTF
-	TRBD2	TRBV6-2/TRBV6-3	TRBJ2-7	TGTGCCAGCAGCGGGACTAGCGGGAGTGGGTACGAGCAGTACTTC	CASSGTSGSGYEQYF
-	-	TRBV29-1	TRBJ2-7	TGCAGCGTTGGCCAGGGATCGTACGAGCAGTACTTC	CSVGQGSYEQYF
-	TRBD1	TRBV11-2	TRBJ2-1	TGTGCCAGCAGCTTCACAGGGGACAATGAGCAGTTCTTC	CASSFTGDNEQFF
-	-	TRBV4-1	TRBJ1-4	TGCGCCAGCAGCCAAGATGGGGCGGGGGGCGCGTCGGAAAAACTGTTTTTT	CASSQDGAGGASEKLFF
-	TRBD2	TRBV12-3/TRBV12-4	TRBJ2-3	TGTGCCAGCAGCTCCGTTAGCGGGGCCACAGATACGCAGTATTTT	CASSSVSGATDTQYF
-	TRBD2	TRBV7-2	TRBJ2-1	TGTGCCAGCAGCGTTAATAGCGGGAGGGATGAGCAGTTCTTC	CASSVNSGRDEQFF
-	-	TRBV7-2	TRBJ2-1	TGTGCCAGCAGCCCGCCCCGCGGCCCTCTCTCCTACAATGAGCAGTTCTTC	CASSPPRGPLSYNEQFF
few	TRBD2	TRBV4-2	TRBJ2-1	TGTGCCAGCAGCCAGGGGTCGACTAGCGGGTCCTGGGATGAGCAGTTCTTC	CASSQGSTSGSWDEQFF
few	TRBD1	TRBV29-1	TRBJ2-7	TGCAGCGTTCACAGGGGGACTGGGCAGTACTTC	CSVHRGTGQYF
few	-	TRBV6-2/TRBV6-3	TRBJ1-2	TGTGCCAGCAGGCCACAGGGAAACTATGGCTACACCTTC	CASRPQGNYGYTF
few	-	TRBV28	TRBJ1-2	TGTGCCAGCAGTATCGGACCAAACTATGGCTACACCTTC	CASSIGPNYGYTF
-	TRBD2	TRBV20-1	TRBJ2-3	TGCAGTGCTAGAGATGCAGCGGGAGGTCTAGATACGCAGTATTTT	CSARDAAGGLDTQYF
-	-	TRBV9	TRBJ2-3	TGTGCCAGCAGCGTAACCCCGAACGCAGATACGCAGTATTTT	CASSVTPNADTQYF
-	-	TRBV7-2	TRBJ2-5	TGTGCCAGCAGCTCACCCAGCTCGGAGACCCAGTACTTC	CASSSPSSETQYF
many	-	TRBV12-3/TRBV12-4	TRBJ1-2	TGTGCCAGCAGTTTCCCAGGGGTCTATGGCTACACCTTC	CASSFPGVYGYTF
few	-	TRBV28	TRBJ1-5	TGTGCCAGCAGTTTACGACGGGCTGTGTATAGCAATCAGCCCCAGCATTTT	CASSLRRAVYSNQPQHF
few	-	TRBV20-1	TRBJ2-7	TGCAGTGCTAGAGACGGGGTCGGCGAGCAGTACTTC	CSARDGVGEQYF
few	-	TRBV6-5	TRBJ1-3	TGTGCCAGCAAGACCTTCTCTGGAAACACCATATATTTT	CASKTFSGNTIYF
-	-	TRBV4-3	TRBJ2-1	TGCGCCAGCAGCCAAGAAACGAACAATGAGCAGTTCTTC	CASSQETNNEQFF
few	-	TRBV6-5	TRBJ2-7	TGTGCCAGCAGTTACTCGACCCGGGGAAGTTCCTACGAGCAGTACTTC	CASSYSTRGSSYEQYF
-	-	TRBV10-2	TRBJ1-5	TGCGCCAGCAGTGCGGTTTATCAGCCCCAGCATTTT	CASSAVYQPQHF
many	-	TRBV20-1	TRBJ2-3	TGCAGTGGGGAAAGACAGGGAGGGTCAGATACGCAGTATTTT	CSGERQGGSDTQYF
-	-	TRBV6-1	TRBJ1-6	TGTGCCAGCAGTGCCCAGGGGTATAATTCACCCCTCCACTTT	CASSAQGYNSPLHF